Listed below are T cell receptor beta chains from one sample, sequenced in a study of blood T cell repertoires in COVID-19. Profiled with immunoSEQ multiplex PCR; TCRdb holds only in-frame clones, not every one. The sample lists some 120,000 clones, roughly 90% occurring once. Sequencing was done on a sample of peripheral blood. The receptors here all came from a man aged 50 to 60 with active COVID-19. The CDR3 runs from the conserved cysteine through the conserved F or W. The order of the fields is J gene, D gene, clone size, V gene, CDR3 protein, CDR3 DNA. The D gene is left open where the match is weak. Expanded clones are given a class, and other clones once, few, many or no size at all.

J: TRBJ2-2; D: TRBD1; size: once; V: TRBV11-3; CDR3: CASSRQGAGTGELFF; DNA: TGTGCCAGCAGCCGCCAGGGGGCGGGAACCGGGGAGCTGTTTTTT
J: TRBJ2-1; D: .; size: .; V: TRBV4-2; CDR3: CASSQGYLEQFF; DNA: TGTGCCAGCAGCCAAGGCTACCTTGAGCAGTTCTTC
J: TRBJ2-1; D: .; size: .; V: TRBV5-1; CDR3: CASSNREGYNEQFF; DNA: TGCGCCAGCAGTAACAGGGAGGGCTACAATGAGCAGTTCTTC
J: TRBJ1-2; D: TRBD1; size: .; V: TRBV6-1; CDR3: CASSDPGQTHYGYTF; DNA: TGTGCCAGCAGTGACCCGGGACAGACCCACTATGGCTACACCTTC
J: TRBJ2-2; D: TRBD1; size: .; V: TRBV3-1/TRBV3-2; CDR3: CASSRTGTVDTGELFF; DNA: TGTGCCAGCAGCCGCACCGGGACAGTTGACACCGGGGAGCTGTTTTTT
J: TRBJ2-2; D: TRBD2; size: many; V: TRBV5-1; CDR3: CASSLGGLAGGYTGELFF; DNA: TGCGCCAGCAGCTTGGGGGGACTAGCGGGCGGGTACACCGGGGAGCTGTTTTTT
J: TRBJ1-3; D: TRBD1; size: .; V: TRBV14; CDR3: CASRDSGGGNTIYF; DNA: TGTGCCAGCAGAGATTCAGGGGGCGGAAACACCATATATTTT
J: TRBJ1-2; D: TRBD1; size: .; V: TRBV5-1; CDR3: CASSLGDGDRSSGYTF; DNA: TGCGCCAGCAGCCTGGGAGACGGGGACAGATCTAGTGGCTACACCTTC
J: TRBJ2-5; D: .; size: .; V: TRBV5-5; CDR3: CASSLVGGVGETQYF; DNA: TGTGCCAGCAGCTTGGTTGGAGGAGTTGGAGAGACCCAGTACTTC
J: TRBJ2-1; D: TRBD2; size: .; V: TRBV11-2; CDR3: CASSLDLVLAGGPDEQFF; DNA: TGTGCCAGCAGCTTAGATCTCGTCCTAGCGGGAGGGCCTGATGAGCAGTTCTTC
J: TRBJ1-1; D: .; size: .; V: TRBV7-9; CDR3: CASSSSLTRYRDGNTEAFF; DNA: TGTGCCAGCAGCTCAAGCCTCACGCGATACAGGGACGGGAACACTGAAGCTTTCTTT
J: TRBJ1-1; D: TRBD1; size: .; V: TRBV27; CDR3: CASSTGTASRNTEAFF; DNA: TGTGCCAGCAGCACCGGGACAGCCTCAAGGAACACTGAAGCTTTCTTT
J: TRBJ2-5; D: .; size: .; V: TRBV9; CDR3: CASSVGYSTETQYF; DNA: TGTGCCAGCAGCGTAGGGTACAGCACGGAGACCCAGTACTTC
J: TRBJ2-5; D: TRBD2; size: large; V: TRBV7-8; CDR3: CASSRAGGAETQYF; DNA: TGTGCCAGCAGCCGAGCGGGAGGGGCCGAGACCCAGTACTTC
J: TRBJ1-1; D: TRBD1; size: .; V: TRBV30; CDR3: CAWSYVDRGLTEAFF; DNA: TGTGCCTGGAGTTATGTCGACAGGGGGCTGACTGAAGCTTTCTTT
J: TRBJ2-6; D: .; size: .; V: TRBV4-2; CDR3: CASSQDGLAGANVLTF; DNA: TGTGCCAGCAGCCAAGATGGGCTGGCGGGAGCCAACGTCCTGACTTTC
J: TRBJ1-3; D: .; size: .; V: TRBV5-6; CDR3: CASSLRGEGNTIYF; DNA: TGTGCCAGCAGCTTGCGCGGGGAAGGAAACACCATATATTTT
J: TRBJ1-4; D: .; size: few; V: TRBV3-1/TRBV3-2; CDR3: CASSQDLQVGEKLFF; DNA: TGTGCCAGCAGCCAAGATCTCCAGGTTGGGGAAAAACTGTTTTTT
J: TRBJ1-6; D: TRBD1; size: .; V: TRBV7-6; CDR3: CASSRQGRGYNSPLHF; DNA: TGTGCCAGCAGCCGACAGGGAAGGGGGTATAATTCACCCCTCCACTTT
J: TRBJ2-2; D: .; size: .; V: TRBV2; CDR3: CASSEGEAGTGELFF; DNA: TGTGCCAGCAGTGAAGGGGAAGCGGGCACCGGGGAGCTGTTTTTT
J: TRBJ1-6; D: .; size: .; V: TRBV6-5; CDR3: CASIGRRMDRSPLHF; DNA: TGTGCCAGCATAGGGAGAAGAATGGATCGATCACCCCTCCACTTT
J: TRBJ1-1; D: .; size: .; V: TRBV19; CDR3: CASSIAAEAFF; DNA: TGTGCCAGTAGCATCGCGGCTGAAGCTTTCTTT
J: TRBJ2-1; D: .; size: .; V: TRBV21-1; CDR3: CASSGSYGGEQFF; DNA: TGTGCCAGCAGCGGATCCTATGGCGGTGAGCAGTTCTTC
J: TRBJ2-7; D: .; size: .; V: TRBV6-5; CDR3: CATQEAAGQTYEQYF; DNA: TGTGCCACGCAGGAGGCCGCGGGGCAGACCTACGAGCAGTACTTC
J: TRBJ2-7; D: TRBD1; size: once; V: TRBV19; CDR3: CASSRGQGGYEQYF; DNA: TGTGCCAGTAGTAGAGGACAGGGGGGTTACGAGCAGTACTTC
J: TRBJ2-7; D: .; size: .; V: TRBV7-9; CDR3: CASSPSTPYEQYF; DNA: TGTGCCAGCAGCCCCTCAACACCTTACGAGCAGTACTTC
J: TRBJ2-7; D: .; size: once; V: TRBV29-1; CDR3: CSVEVQGYEQYF; DNA: TGCAGCGTTGAAGTTCAGGGCTACGAGCAGTACTTC
J: TRBJ2-2; D: .; size: .; V: TRBV18; CDR3: CASSPRRSRLDNTGELFF; DNA: TGTGCCAGCTCACCACGTCGGTCGAGACTAGATAACACCGGGGAGCTGTTTTTT
J: TRBJ2-1; D: .; size: once; V: TRBV4-2; CDR3: CASSRSDSGEQFF; DNA: TGTGCCAGCAGCCGGAGCGATTCGGGGGAGCAGTTCTTC
J: TRBJ1-4; D: .; size: .; V: TRBV5-1; CDR3: CASSFGSRQTEKLFF; DNA: TGCGCCAGCAGCTTTGGTTCCCGACAGACTGAAAAACTGTTTTTT
J: TRBJ2-7; D: .; size: .; V: TRBV20-1; CDR3: CSASPRGASGYEQYF; DNA: TGCAGTGCTAGTCCACGGGGGGCAAGTGGGTACGAGCAGTACTTC
J: TRBJ1-5; D: .; size: .; V: TRBV7-6; CDR3: CASSLARGGNQPQHF; DNA: TGTGCCAGCAGCTTAGCCAGGGGTGGGAATCAGCCCCAGCATTTT
J: TRBJ2-2; D: TRBD1; size: once; V: TRBV5-1; CDR3: CASSSGQVGTGELFF; DNA: TGCGCCAGCAGCTCGGGACAGGTTGGGACCGGGGAGCTGTTTTTT
J: TRBJ2-1; D: TRBD2; size: .; V: TRBV5-6; CDR3: CASRIAGGFYEQFF; DNA: TGTGCCAGCAGGATAGCGGGGGGTTTTTATGAGCAGTTCTTC
J: TRBJ2-7; D: .; size: once; V: TRBV11-3; CDR3: CASSSTGSYEQYF; DNA: TGTGCCAGCAGCTCGACAGGATCCTACGAGCAGTACTTC
J: TRBJ1-6; D: TRBD1; size: .; V: TRBV19; CDR3: CASRLRQGYGSPLHF; DNA: TGTGCCAGTAGACTCAGACAGGGTTACGGTTCACCCCTCCACTTT
J: TRBJ2-3; D: TRBD1; size: .; V: TRBV14; CDR3: CASSQARGTGVTDTQYF; DNA: TGTGCCAGCAGCCAAGCTAGGGGGACAGGGGTCACAGATACGCAGTATTTT
J: TRBJ2-3; D: TRBD1; size: .; V: TRBV25-1; CDR3: CASSEWQGGTDTQYF; DNA: TGTGCCAGCAGTGAATGGCAGGGGGGCACAGATACGCAGTATTTT
J: TRBJ1-5; D: TRBD1; size: .; V: TRBV9; CDR3: CASSPGQGGQPQHF; DNA: TGTGCCAGCAGCCCAGGACAGGGAGGTCAGCCCCAGCATTTT
J: TRBJ2-3; D: TRBD1; size: .; V: TRBV5-1; CDR3: CASRDRGGGTGATDTQYF; DNA: TGCGCCAGCAGAGATAGAGGAGGTGGAACAGGGGCGACAGATACGCAGTATTTT
J: TRBJ1-4; D: .; size: .; V: TRBV6-1; CDR3: CASSEASLLAEKLFF; DNA: TGTGCCAGCAGTGAAGCGTCACTACTAGCGGAAAAACTGTTTTTT
J: TRBJ2-5; D: TRBD2; size: .; V: TRBV7-9; CDR3: CASSLGTSGQETQYF; DNA: TGTGCCAGCAGCTTAGGTACTAGCGGACAAGAGACCCAGTACTTC
J: TRBJ2-1; D: TRBD2; size: .; V: TRBV29-1; CDR3: CSAALVFRTSGNYNEQFF; DNA: TGCAGCGCCGCTTTGGTTTTTAGGACTAGCGGGAATTACAATGAGCAGTTCTTC
J: TRBJ1-1; D: TRBD1; size: .; V: TRBV6-5; CDR3: CASKTGGTNTEAFF; DNA: TGTGCCAGCAAAACAGGGGGGACGAACACTGAAGCTTTCTTT
J: TRBJ2-1; D: TRBD2; size: .; V: TRBV19; CDR3: CASSIAGGDNEQFF; DNA: TGTGCCAGTAGTATTGCGGGGGGAGACAATGAGCAGTTCTTC
J: TRBJ1-3; D: .; size: .; V: TRBV5-1; CDR3: CASSSQGFGNTIYF; DNA: TGCGCCAGCAGCTCACAGGGATTTGGAAACACCATATATTTT
J: TRBJ1-1; D: .; size: .; V: TRBV30; CDR3: CAWSGYGPKGPGRWGETEAFF; DNA: TGTGCCTGGAGTGGTTATGGCCCTAAGGGGCCAGGGCGTTGGGGTGAGACTGAAGCTTTCTTT
J: TRBJ2-1; D: .; size: .; V: TRBV2; CDR3: CASRQRLGSSYNEQFF; DNA: TGTGCCAGCAGACAACGACTGGGTAGCTCCTACAATGAGCAGTTCTTC
J: TRBJ2-7; D: .; size: .; V: TRBV7-9; CDR3: CASSSLAREQYF; DNA: TGTGCCAGCAGCTCCCTAGCCCGCGAGCAGTACTTC
J: TRBJ1-1; D: .; size: .; V: TRBV2; CDR3: CASSERGNTEAFF; DNA: TGTGCCAGCAGTGAAAGGGGGAACACTGAAGCTTTCTTT
J: TRBJ1-2; D: .; size: .; V: TRBV14; CDR3: CASSPLGGAGGYTF; DNA: TGTGCCAGCAGCCCACTCGGGGGGGCTGGGGGCTACACCTTC
J: TRBJ1-5; D: TRBD1; size: few; V: TRBV5-8; CDR3: CASSLPDRPNQPQHF; DNA: TGTGCCAGCAGCCTTCCGGACAGGCCCAATCAGCCCCAGCATTTT
J: TRBJ1-4; D: TRBD1; size: .; V: TRBV19; CDR3: CASSIGTGFEKLFF; DNA: TGTGCCAGTAGTATCGGGACAGGGTTTGAAAAACTGTTTTTT